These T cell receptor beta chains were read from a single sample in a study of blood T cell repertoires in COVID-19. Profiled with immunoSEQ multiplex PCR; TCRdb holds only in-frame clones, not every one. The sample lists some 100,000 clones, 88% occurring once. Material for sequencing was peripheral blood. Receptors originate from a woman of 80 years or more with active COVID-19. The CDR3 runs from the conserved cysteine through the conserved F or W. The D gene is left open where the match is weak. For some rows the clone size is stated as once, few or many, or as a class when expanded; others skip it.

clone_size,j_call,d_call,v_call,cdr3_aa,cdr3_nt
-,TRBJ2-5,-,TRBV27,CASSPLQGFGETQYF,TGTGCCAGCAGCCCCTTACAGGGTTTCGGGGAGACCCAGTACTTC
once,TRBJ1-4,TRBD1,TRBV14,CASSPRGLSNEKLFF,TGTGCCAGCAGCCCTAGGGGGCTGTCTAATGAAAAACTGTTTTTT
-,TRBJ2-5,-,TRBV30,CAWSVRGLETQYF,TGTGCCTGGAGTGTAAGAGGATTGGAGACCCAGTACTTC
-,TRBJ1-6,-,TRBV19,CASRDRGSDNNSPLHF,TGTGCCAGTAGAGACCGAGGGTCCGACAATAATTCACCCCTCCACTTT
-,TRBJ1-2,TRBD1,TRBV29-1,CSVAGTGYYGYTF,TGCAGCGTTGCCGGGACAGGGTACTATGGCTACACCTTC
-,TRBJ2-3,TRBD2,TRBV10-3,CAISAGTSGGTDTQYF,TGTGCCATCAGTGCTGGGACTAGCGGGGGCACAGATACGCAGTATTTT
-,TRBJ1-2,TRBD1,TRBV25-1,CASSGQSDRVYGYTF,TGTGCCAGCAGTGGCCAATCGGACAGGGTCTATGGCTACACCTTC
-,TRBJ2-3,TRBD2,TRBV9,CASSVLAGAADTQYF,TGTGCCAGCAGCGTCCTAGCGGGAGCCGCAGATACGCAGTATTTT
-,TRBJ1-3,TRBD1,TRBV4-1,CASSQVQGAAGNTIYF,TGCGCCAGCAGCCAAGTCCAGGGGGCCGCTGGAAACACCATATATTTT
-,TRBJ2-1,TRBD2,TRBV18,CASSQISGSGAYNEQFF,TGTGCCAGCTCACAGATTAGCGGGAGTGGGGCCTACAATGAGCAGTTCTTC
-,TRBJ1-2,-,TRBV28,CASSQPGGGKIDGYTF,TGTGCCAGCAGTCAGCCTGGTGGAGGGAAGATAGATGGCTACACCTTC
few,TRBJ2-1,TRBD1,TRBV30,CAWTGGRDEQFF,TGTGCCTGGACAGGGGGTCGCGATGAGCAGTTCTTC
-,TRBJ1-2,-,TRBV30,CAWSPDSRRGYTF,TGTGCCTGGAGTCCGGACTCAAGACGGGGCTACACCTTC
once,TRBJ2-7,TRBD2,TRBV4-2,CASSQVRAGLGSHEQYF,TGTGCCAGCAGCCAAGTCCGAGCCGGACTAGGTAGTCACGAGCAGTACTTC
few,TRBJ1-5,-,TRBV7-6,CASSLDRGNQPQHF,TGTGCCAGCAGCTTGGACAGAGGCAATCAGCCCCAGCATTTT
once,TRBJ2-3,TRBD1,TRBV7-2,CASSYRTGPDTQYF,TGTGCCAGCAGTTACCGGACAGGGCCAGATACGCAGTATTTT
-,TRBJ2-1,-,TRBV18,CASSPRGLNPSNEQFF,TGTGCCAGCTCACCACGAGGACTAAATCCATCCAATGAGCAGTTCTTC
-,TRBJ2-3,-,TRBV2,CASTLQASSTDTQYF,TGTGCCAGCACCCTCCAGGCCTCCAGCACAGATACGCAGTATTTT
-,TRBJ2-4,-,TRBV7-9,CASSSGEGIQYF,TGTGCCAGCAGCTCCGGAGAGGGCATTCAGTACTTC
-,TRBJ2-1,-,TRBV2,CASDGQSYNEQFF,TGTGCCAGCGATGGACAGTCCTACAATGAGCAGTTCTTC
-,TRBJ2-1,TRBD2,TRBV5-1,CASSPVAGATEQFF,TGCGCCAGCAGCCCTGTAGCGGGAGCCACTGAGCAGTTCTTC
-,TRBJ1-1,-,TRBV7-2,CASSLEETGPNTEAFF,TGTGCCAGCAGCTTAGAAGAGACAGGTCCGAACACTGAAGCTTTCTTT
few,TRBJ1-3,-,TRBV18,CASSPPGAPGNTIYF,TGTGCCAGCTCACCACCGGGGGCCCCAGGCAACACCATATATTTT
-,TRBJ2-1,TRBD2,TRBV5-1,CASSLLAGSSYNEQFF,TGCGCCAGCAGCCTACTAGCGGGTAGCTCCTACAATGAGCAGTTCTTC
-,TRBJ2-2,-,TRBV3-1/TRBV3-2,CASSSKNTGELFF,TGTGCCAGCAGCTCCAAGAACACCGGGGAGCTGTTTTTT
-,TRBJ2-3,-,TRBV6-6,CASSSEGSTQYF,TGTGCCAGCAGTTCGGAAGGGAGTACGCAGTATTTT
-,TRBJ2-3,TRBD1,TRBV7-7,CASSPTGVSTDTQYF,TGTGCTAGCAGCCCGACAGGGGTCAGCACAGATACGCAGTATTTT
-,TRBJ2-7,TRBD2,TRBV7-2,CASSFSGGGNEQYF,TGTGCCAGCAGCTTTAGCGGGGGGGGCAACGAGCAGTACTTC
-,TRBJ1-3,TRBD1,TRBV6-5,CASSRDRGHGNTIYF,TGTGCCAGCAGCCGGGACAGGGGGCACGGAAACACCATATATTTT
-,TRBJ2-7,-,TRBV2,CASSFRGYEQYF,TGTGCCAGCAGTTTTCGCGGCTACGAGCAGTACTTC
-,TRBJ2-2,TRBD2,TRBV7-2,CASSRTSGSIYTGELFF,TGTGCCAGCAGCCGGACTAGCGGGAGTATTTACACCGGGGAGCTGTTTTTT
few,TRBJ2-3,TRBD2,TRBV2,CASVAGGSSDTQYF,TGTGCCAGCGTCGCGGGAGGGTCTTCAGATACGCAGTATTTT
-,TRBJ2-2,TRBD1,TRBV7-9,CASSPQGYGELFF,TGTGCCAGCAGCCCACAGGGGTACGGGGAGCTGTTTTTT
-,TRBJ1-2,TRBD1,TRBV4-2,CASSQSRGYGYTF,TGTGCCAGCAGTCAAAGCAGGGGGTATGGCTACACCTTC
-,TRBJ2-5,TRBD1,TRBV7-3,CASSSGTAQETQYF,TGTGCCAGCAGCTCTGGGACAGCCCAAGAGACCCAGTACTTC
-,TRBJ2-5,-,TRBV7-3,CASSFRPSRETQYF,TGTGCCAGCAGTTTTAGACCTAGTAGAGAGACCCAGTACTTC
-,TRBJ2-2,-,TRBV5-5,CASSDSTGELFF,TGTGCCAGCAGTGACAGCACCGGGGAGCTGTTTTTT
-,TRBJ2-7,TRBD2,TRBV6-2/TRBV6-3,CASSRTSGSYEQYF,TGTGCCAGCAGTCGGACTAGCGGCTCCTACGAGCAGTACTTC
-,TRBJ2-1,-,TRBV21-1,CASSKKPGGREDEQFF,TGTGCCAGCAGCAAAAAACCGGGAGGCCGGGAGGATGAGCAGTTCTTC
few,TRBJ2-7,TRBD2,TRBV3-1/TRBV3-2,CAVGASGYEQYF,TGTGCCGTCGGGGCTAGCGGCTACGAGCAGTACTTC
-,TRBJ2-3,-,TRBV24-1,CATRDSVTDTQYF,TGTGCCACAAGGGACTCCGTTACAGATACGCAGTATTTT
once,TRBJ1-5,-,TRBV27,CASSPTTDQPQHF,TGTGCCAGCAGTCCCACGACAGACCAGCCCCAGCATTTT
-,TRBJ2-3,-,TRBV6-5,CASGYGAWGADTQYF,TGTGCCAGCGGGTATGGGGCTTGGGGCGCAGATACGCAGTATTTT
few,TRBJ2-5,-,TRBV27,CASSRGGWETQYF,TGTGCCAGCAGCCGGGGTGGGTGGGAGACCCAGTACTTC
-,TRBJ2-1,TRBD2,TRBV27,CASSNSGRGNEQFF,TGTGCCAGCAGTAATAGCGGGAGGGGTAATGAGCAGTTCTTC
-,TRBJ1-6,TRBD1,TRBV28,CASRTPDRVNSPLHF,TGTGCCAGCAGAACTCCGGACAGGGTAAATTCACCCCTCCACTTT
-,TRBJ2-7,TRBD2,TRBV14,CASSQRGVLASYEQYF,TGTGCCAGCAGCCAACGCGGGGTACTAGCGTCCTACGAGCAGTACTTC
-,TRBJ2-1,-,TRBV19,CASSIVWGRTLDEQFF,TGTGCCAGTAGTATAGTTTGGGGGCGGACACTTGATGAGCAGTTCTTC
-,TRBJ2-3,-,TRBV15,CATSSPYRDAASQYF,TGTGCCACCAGCAGTCCTTACAGGGACGCCGCGTCGCAGTATTTT